The TCR beta chain described here comes from a study of T cells after yellow fever vaccination. TCRdb processed the 5' RACE reads anew with MiXCR; each CDR3 protein has one entry. The sample has about 550,000 distinct CDR3 sequences; 15% to 20% are singletons. The CDR3 consists of 15 residues. The trim removed 3 bases at V and 3 bases at J, leaving 7 bases unmatched. Germline CDR1 MNHEY, CDR2 SVGAGI. This chain joins TRBV6-5 and TRBJ2-7, with 8 bases lining up with TRBD1. The receptor's source is a man aged 25-40 years who received the YFV17D yellow fever vaccine. Material: PBMCs, obtained 15 days after the yellow fever booster vaccination. The CDR3 sequence is CASSYNRGAGYEQYF. In nucleotides, the CDR3 is TGTGCCAGCAGTTATAACAGGGGGGCTGGCTACGAGCAGTACTTC.